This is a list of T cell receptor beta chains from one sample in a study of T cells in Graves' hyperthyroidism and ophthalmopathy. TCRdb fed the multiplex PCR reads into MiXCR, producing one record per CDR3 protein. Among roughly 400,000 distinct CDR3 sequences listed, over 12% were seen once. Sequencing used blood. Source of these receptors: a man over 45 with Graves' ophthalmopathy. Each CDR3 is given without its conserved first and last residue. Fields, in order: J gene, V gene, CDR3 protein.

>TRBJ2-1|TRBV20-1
SARTGLGDHEQF
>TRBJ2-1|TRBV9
ASSDQTPTSGSYNEQF
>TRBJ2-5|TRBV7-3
ASSLNQGTGEQETQY
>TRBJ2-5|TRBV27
ASSPGTSGRPYQETQY
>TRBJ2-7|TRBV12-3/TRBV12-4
ASSSTTVQY
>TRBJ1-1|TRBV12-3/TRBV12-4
ASSPTGRTVNTEAF
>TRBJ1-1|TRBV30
AWSGGTEHEAF
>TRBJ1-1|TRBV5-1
ASSLERLNTEAF
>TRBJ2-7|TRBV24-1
ATSDTTAPYEQY
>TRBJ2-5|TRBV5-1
ASSLVGGHSQETQY
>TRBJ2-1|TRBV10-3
AISDGGRALNEQF
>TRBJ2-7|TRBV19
ASSDVDSYEQY
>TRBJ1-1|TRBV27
ASSPKGGNTEAF
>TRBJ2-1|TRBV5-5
ASSLEGESHNEQF
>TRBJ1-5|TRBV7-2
ASSLRGRNQPQH
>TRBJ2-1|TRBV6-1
ASSDAYDRFGNEQF
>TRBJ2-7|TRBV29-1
SVEIPGQGDYEQY
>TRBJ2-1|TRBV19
ASSIGDSGRGNEQF
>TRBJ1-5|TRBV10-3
ATQDGASNQPQH
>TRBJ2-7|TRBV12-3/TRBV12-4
ASSPSGQISYEQY
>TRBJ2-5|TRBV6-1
ASSPAGTRKETQY
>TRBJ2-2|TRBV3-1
ASSQGPLAGELF
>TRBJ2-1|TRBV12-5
ASGLDNTDRGPEQF
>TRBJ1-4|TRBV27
ASRPSGWNEKLF
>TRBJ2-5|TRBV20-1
SARDRLAALRRDQY
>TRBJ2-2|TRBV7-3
ASSVDSGLNTGELF
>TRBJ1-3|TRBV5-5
ASSAAGGDTIY
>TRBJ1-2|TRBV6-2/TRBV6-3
ASTPTGKSGGYT
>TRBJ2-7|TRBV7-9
ASRRPGPPMDEQY
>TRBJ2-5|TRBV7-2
ASSLVGTGAFQETQY
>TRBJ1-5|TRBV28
ASSIHGTLGGQPQH
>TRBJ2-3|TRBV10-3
AIKGTGTPDTQY
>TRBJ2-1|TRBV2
ASSKQRSSYNEQF
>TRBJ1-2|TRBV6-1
ASMADIVWGYT
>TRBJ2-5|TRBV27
ASGLFETQY
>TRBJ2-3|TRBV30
AWSLSDTQY
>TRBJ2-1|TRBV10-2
ASSEPSSGDPEQF
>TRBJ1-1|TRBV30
AWSVILGPTEAF
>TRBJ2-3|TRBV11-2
ASSLGREGTDTQY
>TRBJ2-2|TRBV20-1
SANDPAEGVELF
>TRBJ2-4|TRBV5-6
ASSYRLAKNIQY
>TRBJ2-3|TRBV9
ASSVAGGLTDTQY
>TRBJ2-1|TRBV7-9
ASSFFSGSRGVYNEQF
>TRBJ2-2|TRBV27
ASSYWGDTGELF
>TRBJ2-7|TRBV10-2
ASSENRGFSYEQY